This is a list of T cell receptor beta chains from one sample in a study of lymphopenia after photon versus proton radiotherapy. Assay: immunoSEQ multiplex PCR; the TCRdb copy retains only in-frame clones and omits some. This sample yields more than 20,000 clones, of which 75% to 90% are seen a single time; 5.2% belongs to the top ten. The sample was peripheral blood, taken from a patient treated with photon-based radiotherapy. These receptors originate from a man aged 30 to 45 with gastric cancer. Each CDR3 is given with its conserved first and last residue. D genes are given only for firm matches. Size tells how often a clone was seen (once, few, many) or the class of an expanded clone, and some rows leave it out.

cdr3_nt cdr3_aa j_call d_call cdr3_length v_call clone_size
TGTGCCAGCAGCTTCGACACAGGGTCTGGGGCCAACGTCCTGACTTTC CASSFDTGSGANVLTF TRBJ2-6 . 16 TRBV13 .
TGTGCCAGCAGTACCGGGACAGGGATTCAGCCCCAGCATTTT CASSTGTGIQPQHF TRBJ1-5 TRBD1 14 TRBV6-6 .
TGTGCCAGCAGCGGGGGGACAGACTTAAACACTGAAGCTTTCTTT CASSGGTDLNTEAFF TRBJ1-1 TRBD1 15 TRBV9 .
TGTGCCAGCAGCCAAGGCAAGGGAGCTGGGGCCAACGTCCTGACTTTC CASSQGKGAGANVLTF TRBJ2-6 . 16 TRBV4-2 .
TGTGCCAGCAGCTTAACCTCGGGACTAATCTTCTTC CASSLTSGLIFF TRBJ2-1 TRBD2 12 TRBV5-4 .
TGTGCCAGCAGCCTGGACAGGGGGCGTTCGAGCAATCAGCCCCAGCATTTT CASSLDRGRSSNQPQHF TRBJ1-5 TRBD1 17 TRBV5-5 once
TGTGCCAGCAGTGTGAGGGACGAAAAACTGTTTTTT CASSVRDEKLFF TRBJ1-4 . 12 TRBV6-1 .
TGTGCCAGCAGCTCCCAAAGCTCCTACGAGCAGTACTTC CASSSQSSYEQYF TRBJ2-7 . 13 TRBV7-2 .
TGTGCCAGCAGTTATTGGGACGAGCAGTACTTC CASSYWDEQYF TRBJ2-7 . 11 TRBV2 medium-sized
TGTGCCAGCAGCTTCCCCGGACAGGCCTACGAGCAGTACTTC CASSFPGQAYEQYF TRBJ2-7 TRBD1 14 TRBV5-4 .
TGTGCCAGCAGTTATCTACAAGGGAACACCGGGGAGCTGTTTTTT CASSYLQGNTGELFF TRBJ2-2 . 15 TRBV28 .
TGTGCCAGTAGTCCACTTAACGGGAATCAGCCCCAGCATTTT CASSPLNGNQPQHF TRBJ1-5 . 14 TRBV19 .
TGTGCCAGCAGCCCAGTCGGGGGATTCGGCATTCAGTACTTC CASSPVGGFGIQYF TRBJ2-4 . 14 TRBV6-5 .
TGCAGCGTTGTCATATGGGCAGGGGCCTACGAGCAGTACTTC CSVVIWAGAYEQYF TRBJ2-7 . 14 TRBV29-1 .
TGTGCCAGCAGCCCCAGGGGCGGGAATTCTTGGAACGAGCAGTACTTC CASSPRGGNSWNEQYF TRBJ2-7 . 16 TRBV7-2 few
TGTGCCAGCATTGGTCACAGTTCTAACTATGGCTACACCTTC CASIGHSSNYGYTF TRBJ1-2 . 14 TRBV2 .
TGCGCCAGCAGCTACGACAGTTTCAATTCACCCCTCCACTTT CASSYDSFNSPLHF TRBJ1-6 . 14 TRBV5-1 .